The sequence of this TCR beta chain was determined in a study of blood T cell repertoires in COVID-19. Looking at the study overall: Sample material is recorded as cDNA or gDNA derived from T cells, B-cell-depleted T cells, or PBMCs.

The assay was immunoSEQ multiplex PCR, and TCRdb's table has in-frame clones only and misses some. This repertoire shows tens of thousands of clones, just under 95% found once; its top ten account for 5.5% to 6.5%. The ends were cut back, 4 bases at V and 2 bases at J, with 19 bases in the middle. Germline V lookup: CDR1 SGDLS, CDR2 YYNGEE. This CDR3 is 16 amino acids long. This sequence joins TRBV9 and TRBJ2-7; tentatively, D is TRBD1 (6 bases). This TCR came from a human donor in a cohort sampled during active COVID-19. Sequenced material: peripheral blood. The CDR3 coding sequence is TGTGCCAGCAGCCCCCGCGAGTACGGACAGACCTACGAGCAGTACTTC. Protein: CASSPREYGQTYEQYF.